The 21 T cell receptor beta chains listed next were all sequenced from one sample in a study of cytomegalovirus exposure and HLA in healthy donors (dated by TCRdb to about 2017). The library was prepared using the immunoSEQ multiplex PCR assay. For the multiplex PCR, a mixture combining 60 forward primers for TCR Vbeta segments and 13 reverse primers for TCR Jbeta segments was used. TCRdb re-hosts the immuneACCESS table, in-frame sequences only. Its copies lack some clones; in the studies checked, an unresolved V gene accounts for under half of them, and the cause for the rest is not known. This sample lists roughly 100,000 clones; 10% were detected once. The ten largest clones take up 5.8% of the sample. The sample taken for sequencing was PBMCs. Receptors originate from a man aged 35 to 55 in good health and CMV-seropositive.

This clone showed up just a few times. V is TRBV13 and J is TRBJ1-2; D may be TRBD1 (6 bases). The V and J ends lost 4 bases and 2 bases respectively, with 17 bases between them. The CDR3 totals 16 residues. From germline, CDR1 is PRHDT and CDR2 FYEKMQ (reference sequence). The CDR3 here is CASSSQGQAINYGYTF. In DNA, the CDR3 is TGTGCCAGCAGCTCCCAGGGGCAGGCTATAAACTATGGCTACACCTTC.

J is TRBJ2-1 and V is TRBV7-9; weak D call: TRBD2 (6 bases). This CDR3 contains 16 residues. The V end was cut by 2 bases, the J end by 6 bases, with 17 bases between. Germline V gene data show CDR1 as SEHNR and CDR2 as FQNEAQ (reference sequence). The CDR3 sequence is CASSLTGGRGGNEQFF. CDR3 nucleotides: TGTGCCAGCAGCTTAACTGGGGGGAGAGGTGGCAATGAGCAGTTCTTC.

This clone has a handful of counts. V gene TRBV14 combines with J gene TRBJ2-2, with 7 bases identical to TRBD2. CDR1 is SGHDN, CDR2 FVKESK, per germline. The CDR3 spans 19 residues. V dropped 4 bases and J dropped 1; count of bases not matched to a gene: 15. CDR3 residues: CASSLLRPRDYRNTGELFF. CDR3 sequence (DNA): TGTGCCAGCAGCCTTTTGCGGCCACGGGACTACCGGAACACCGGGGAGCTGTTTTTT.

This clone showed up just once. The chain combines TRBV19 with TRBJ2-1; D possibly corresponds to TRBD2 (6 bases). Germline CDR1 is LNHDA and CDR2 is SQIVND (reference sequence). The CDR3 spans 15 residues. With 3 bases removed from V and 5 bases from J, the gap between germline ends came to 14 bases. CDR3 nucleotides: TGTGCCAGTAGTATGCGGCGGGAACGTAACAATGAGCAGTTCTTC. Protein: CASSMRRERNNEQFF.

The count of this clone is one. V gene TRBV11-3 combines with J gene TRBJ2-5; TRBD1 agrees at 7 bases. With V trimmed by 4 bases and J by 5 bases, 7 bases remained unmatched. The germline V gene encodes CDR1 SGHNT and CDR2 YENEEA. The CDR3 totals 14 residues. CDR3 DNA: TGTGCCAGCAGCTCCGAGACAGGGTCGGAGACCCAGTACTTC. This translates into CASSSETGSETQYF.

The rearrangement uses TRBV19 and TRBJ1-5; D unresolved. CDR1 and CDR2 from the germline V gene are LNHDA and SQIVND (reference sequence). The V gene lost 3 bases and the J gene lost 0 bases, with 12 bases spanning the gap. This CDR3 contains 16 residues. The CDR3 loop reads CASSMGNFYSNQPQHF. For the CDR3, the DNA is TGTGCCAGTAGTATGGGCAATTTTTATAGCAATCAGCCCCAGCATTTT.

The chain joins TRBV4-1 to TRBJ2-2; 9 positions agree with TRBD2. V lost 1 base, J lost 2 bases, and 5 bases stayed unmatched. The CDR3 sequence is 17 residues long. The V gene's germline CDR1 is MGHRA and CDR2 YSYEKL. CDR3 sequence (DNA): TGCGCCAGCAGCCAAGTACTAGCGGGCATAAACACCGGGGAGCTGTTTTTT. It specifies CASSQVLAGINTGELFF.

This rearrangement joins TRBV20-1 to TRBJ1-1; TRBD1 might be the D (5 bases). This CDR3 has 8 amino acids. The germline gives CDR1 DFQATT, CDR2 SNEGSKA (reference sequence). As DNA, the CDR3 is TGCCTGACAGATGAAGCTTTCTTT. Translated: CLTDEAFF.

A few counts support this clone. The chain has TRBV2 and TRBJ1-2; 7 bases match TRBD1. The J segment lost 5 bases and the V segment lost 4 bases, leaving 4 bases of the junction unmatched. CDR3 size: 13 residues. Germline V lookup: CDR1 SNHLY, CDR2 FYNNEI. DNA for the CDR3: TGTGCCAGCAGTGGGGACAGCAGGTATGGCTACACCTTC. Protein product: CASSGDSRYGYTF.

The CDR3 is CASRTGAPGTEAFF. The CDR3 DNA is TGTGCCAGCAGGACAGGGGCACCCGGCACTGAAGCTTTCTTT. The chain joins TRBV28 to TRBJ1-1; TRBD1 matches 8 bases. The CDR3 has 14 residues. Trimming cost V 6 bases and J 4 bases; bases outside gene matches: 7. Per germline, CDR1 MDHEN and CDR2 SYDVKM.

The genes are TRBV9 and TRBJ1-4, with D maybe TRBD1 (6 bases). Germline loops: CDR1 SGDLS, CDR2 YYNGEE. The V end lost 0 bases, the J end lost 0 bases, and 9 bases lay between the germline ends. CDR3 length: 16 residues. CDR3 DNA: TGTGCCAGCAGCGTAGGAAGGGGGTCAACTAATGAAAAACTGTTTTTT. It translates to CASSVGRGSTNEKLFF.

This clone was seen a few times. The chain joins TRBV6-1 to TRBJ2-1; no clear D. The CDR3 spans 11 residues. Germline V lookup: CDR1 MNHNS, CDR2 SASEGT. Trimming stripped 6 bases from V and 9 bases from J, with 9 bases between. CDR3 amino acids: CASRLLREQFF. In nucleotides, the CDR3 is TGTGCCAGCAGACTACTTCGTGAGCAGTTCTTC.

The chain couples TRBV4-3 to TRBJ2-5; the D gene is possibly TRBD2 (6 bases). CDR1 is LGHNA and CDR2 is YSLEER in the germline V gene. V lost 0 bases, J lost 3 bases, and 23 bases lay in between. The CDR3 extends over 19 amino acids. The CDR3 here is CASSQDHIGWSSVEETQYF. CDR3 nucleotides: TGCGCCAGCAGCCAAGATCATATCGGGTGGTCTAGCGTTGAAGAGACCCAGTACTTC.

The chain carries TRBV27 and TRBJ1-2; D is undetermined. CDR1 is MNHEY and CDR2 is SMNVEV in the germline V gene (reference sequence). Trimming shortened V by 2 bases and J by 2 bases, and 6 bases separated the two germline ends. The CDR3 runs to 13 residues. In nucleotides, the CDR3 is TGTGCCAGCAGTTTAGGCGGCAACTATGGCTACACCTTC. This translates into CASSLGGNYGYTF.

V usage is TRBV6-1 and J usage is TRBJ2-3; 9 bases are a match to TRBD1. CDR3 length equals 15 residues. The V segment lost 2 bases and the J segment 8 bases; nucleotides outside the gene matches: 8. The V gene's germline CDR1 is MNHNS and CDR2 SASEGT. The CDR3 sequence is CASSELDRGYVTQYF. DNA for the CDR3: TGTGCCAGCAGTGAATTGGACAGGGGCTATGTTACGCAGTATTTT.

The sample holds a few counts of this clone. The chain joins TRBV5-1 to TRBJ1-5; 8 positions match TRBD1. Losses at the gene ends were 3 bases for V and 4 bases for J; bases not matched to a gene: 3. Germline lookup yields CDR1 SGHRS and CDR2 YFSETQ. The CDR3 totals 14 residues. CDR3: CASSSGQENQPQHF. CDR3 bases: TGCGCCAGCAGCTCGGGACAGGAAAATCAGCCCCAGCATTTT. Filled out from reference TRBV5-1 and TRBJ1-5, the complete variable domain reads KAGVTQTPRYLIKTRGQQVTLSCSPISGHRSVSWYQQTPGQGLQFLFEYFSETQRNKGNFPGRFSGRQFSNSRSEMNVSTLELGDSALYLCASSSGQENQPQHFGDGTRLSIL.

The table lists this clone with a few counts. The chain uses TRBV7-2 and TRBJ2-2; 10 bases are shared with TRBD2. V gave up 4 bases and J gave up 4 bases; unmatched junction bases: 9. This CDR3 is 17 amino acids long. CDR1 is SGHTA and CDR2 is FQGNSA in the germline V gene. CDR3 sequence: CASSSTLAGVSTGELFF. In DNA form, the CDR3 reads TGTGCCAGCAGCTCCACTCTAGCGGGAGTATCCACCGGGGAGCTGTTTTTT.

This chain links TRBV29-1 with TRBJ2-2; 9 bases agree with TRBD1. With 6 bases clipped from V and 6 bases from J, the junction kept 2 bases outside the gene matches. The germline CDR1 and CDR2 sequences are SQVTM and ANQGSEA. The CDR3 is 12 amino acids. CDR3 in amino acids: CSVDRGAGELFF. Here the CDR3 DNA reads TGCAGCGTGGACAGGGGCGCCGGGGAGCTGTTTTTT.

The rearrangement links TRBV7-8 to TRBJ1-5; D gene uncertain. This CDR3 contains 15 residues. V gave up 3 bases and J gave up 2 bases, with 11 bases separating them. The germline CDR1 and CDR2 sequences are SGHVS and FQNEAQ. The CDR3 region has the DNA TGTGCCAGCAGCTTCGGGATCTTGGGCAATCAGCCCCAGCATTTT. Protein product: CASSFGILGNQPQHF.

This clone was counted only a few times. The rearrangement joins TRBV27 to TRBJ2-3; TRBD2 aligns across 11 bases. V lost 4 bases and J lost 4; bases outside the gene matches: 7. The CDR3 spans 16 residues. Germline CDR1 reads MNHEY; CDR2 reads SMNVEV (reference sequence). CDR3 DNA sequence: TGTGCCAGCAGTTCTACTAGCGGGAGTCGTCCAGATACGCAGTATTTT. This codes for CASSSTSGSRPDTQYF.

The chain has TRBV19 and TRBJ1-2; D is unresolved. Looked up from germline, CDR1 is LNHDA and CDR2 is SQIVND (reference sequence). Trimming pared 7 bases from V and 2 bases from J, leaving 14 bases between. This CDR3 comprises 14 residues. CDR3 protein: CASIAGEGNYGYTF. The CDR3 DNA follows: TGTGCCAGTATTGCGGGAGAAGGAAACTATGGCTACACCTTC.